This section outlines one TCR beta chain sequence together with its context. Its specificity is not known. Clones were read by immunoSEQ multiplex PCR, and TCRdb kept only the in-frame ones, dropping some. There are some 33,000 clones in the sample; approximately 96% occur only once, and 0.7% lies in the top ten. Trimming removed 10 bases at V and 6 bases at J, with 21 bases between. Looked up from germline, CDR1 is LNHDA and CDR2 is SQIVND (reference sequence). This CDR3 has 15 amino acids. This sample is part of a study of circulating and synovial CD4+ cells in juvenile arthritis. Findings and caveats of the study: Diversity here was lower than in bulk blood CD4 cells. Bulk blood CD4 samples held at least an order of magnitude more or fewer genomes than CPL.

Sequenced material: CD4+ T cells from blood. This clonotype originated in a human donor with juvenile idiopathic arthritis. V gene TRBV19 combines with J gene TRBJ2-2; D not certain. As DNA, the CDR3 is TGTGCCACCTCTCCCGGTTTTCCCACCCCCGGGGAGCTGTTTTTT. It is translated as CATSPGFPTPGELFF.